This TCR beta chain appears in the sequencing data of a study of blood T cells in healthy people across ages. Overall study findings and caveats: Since the PBMCs were unsorted, naive and antigen-experienced cells could not be conclusively compared.

With 2 bases removed from V and 0 bases from J, the gap between germline ends came to 16 bases. The CDR3 has 17 residues. Per germline, CDR1 SEHNR and CDR2 FQNEAQ (reference sequence). This clonotype was counted a few times. Its antigen is not identified. The authors ran a second PCR of 7 to 11 cycles using a sample-barcoded 5' primer and a J-beta primer mix. Each CDR3 protein gets one entry after TCRdb re-called the 5' RACE reads with MiXCR. The data show around 1,900,000 distinct CDR3 sequences, 35% to 50% seen once. The origin of this receptor is a human donor in good health. The sequencing input was blood. This sequence joins TRBV7-9 and TRBJ1-2; tentative D call: TRBD1 (6 bases). CDR3 sequence (DNA): TGTGCCAGCAGCTTACCATACAGGGAAATTGCTAACTATGGCTACACCTTC. Translated, it gives CASSLPYREIANYGYTF.